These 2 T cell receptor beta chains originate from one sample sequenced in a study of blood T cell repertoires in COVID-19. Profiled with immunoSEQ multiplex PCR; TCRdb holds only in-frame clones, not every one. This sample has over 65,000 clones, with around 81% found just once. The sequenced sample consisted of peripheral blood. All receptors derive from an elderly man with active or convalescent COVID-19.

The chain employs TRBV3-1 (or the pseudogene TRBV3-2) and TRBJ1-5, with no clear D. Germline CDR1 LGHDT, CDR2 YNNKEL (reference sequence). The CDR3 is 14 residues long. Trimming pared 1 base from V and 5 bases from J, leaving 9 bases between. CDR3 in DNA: TGTGCCAGCAGCCAAGGAGTACGGGATCAGCCCCAGCATTTT. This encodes CASSQGVRDQPQHF.

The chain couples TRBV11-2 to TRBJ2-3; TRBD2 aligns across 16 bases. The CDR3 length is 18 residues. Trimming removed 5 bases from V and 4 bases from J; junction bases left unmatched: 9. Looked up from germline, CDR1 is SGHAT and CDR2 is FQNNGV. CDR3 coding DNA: TGTGCCAGCAGCCACGCGGGACTAGCGGGGGGGCCCCCAGATACGCAGTATTTT. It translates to CASSHAGLAGGPPDTQYF.